The clone carrying this TCR beta chain was counted between two and nine times. Per the germline V gene, CDR1 is KGHSH and CDR2 is LQKENI. With 6 bases clipped from V and 6 bases from J, the junction kept 6 bases outside the gene matches. The CDR3 loop spans 13 amino acids. These data originate in a study of blood T cell repertoires in COVID-19. Turning to the study itself: There were acute and convalescent COVID-19 samples, and they came from the United States, Italy and Spain. PBMCs, B-cell-depleted T cells, or T cells provided the cDNA or gDNA that made up the material.

The repertoire was sequenced with immunoSEQ multiplex PCR; TCRdb's copy has only in-frame clones and lacks some. This sample has hundreds of thousands of clones; 88% occur once, and the top ten carry about 1.3%. The genes are TRBV18 and TRBJ1-2; 8 nucleotides match TRBD1. The source is a man aged 80 or over with acute or convalescent COVID-19. Sequences were obtained from peripheral blood. The chain's CDR3 is CASSLGQVDGYTF. CDR3 bases: TGTGCCAGCTCTTTGGGACAGGTCGATGGCTACACCTTC.